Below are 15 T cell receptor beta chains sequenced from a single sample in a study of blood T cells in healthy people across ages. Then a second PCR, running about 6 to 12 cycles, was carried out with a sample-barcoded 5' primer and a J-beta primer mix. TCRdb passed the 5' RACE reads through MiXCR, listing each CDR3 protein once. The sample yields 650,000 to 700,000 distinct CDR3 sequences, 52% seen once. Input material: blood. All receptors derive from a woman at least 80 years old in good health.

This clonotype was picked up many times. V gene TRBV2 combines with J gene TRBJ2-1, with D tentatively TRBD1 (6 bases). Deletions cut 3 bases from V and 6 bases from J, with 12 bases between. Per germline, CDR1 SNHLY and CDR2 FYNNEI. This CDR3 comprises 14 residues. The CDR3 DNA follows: TGTGCCAGCAGTGAGGACAGCTCTTCCAATGAGCAGTTCTTC. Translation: CASSEDSSSNEQFF.

CDR3 sequence reads: CASSQDNLVRETQYF. The CDR3 DNA reads TGCGCCAGCAGCCAAGATAATCTGGTTCGTGAGACCCAGTACTTC. The V and J genes are TRBV4-3 and TRBJ2-7; D call uncertain. The J call is doubtful: the DNA matches TRBJ2-5 better. This CDR3 is 15 amino acids long. Germline assignment: CDR1 LGHNA and CDR2 YSLEER.

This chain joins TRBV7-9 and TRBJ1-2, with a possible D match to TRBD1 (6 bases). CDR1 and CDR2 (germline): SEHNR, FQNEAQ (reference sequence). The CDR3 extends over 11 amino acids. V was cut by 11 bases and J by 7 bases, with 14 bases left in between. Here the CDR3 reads CAGRGARGYTF. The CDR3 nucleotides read TGTGCCGGACGGGGGGCCCGTGGCTACACCTTC.

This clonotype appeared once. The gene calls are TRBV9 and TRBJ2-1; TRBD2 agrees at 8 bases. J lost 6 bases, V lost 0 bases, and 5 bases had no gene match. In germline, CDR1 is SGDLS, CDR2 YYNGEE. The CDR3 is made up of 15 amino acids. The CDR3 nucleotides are TGTGCCAGCAGCGTAGTTGGGACTAGTTTCAATGAGCAGTTCTTC. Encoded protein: CASSVVGTSFNEQFF.

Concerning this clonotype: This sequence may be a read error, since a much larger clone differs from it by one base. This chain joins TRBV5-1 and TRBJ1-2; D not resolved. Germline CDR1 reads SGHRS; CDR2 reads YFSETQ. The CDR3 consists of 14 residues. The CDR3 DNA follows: TGCACCAGCAGCCCCGGGATTGACGGCTATGGCTACACCTTC. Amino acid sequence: CTSSPGIDGYGYTF. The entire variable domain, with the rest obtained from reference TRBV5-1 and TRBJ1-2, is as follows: KAGVTQTPRYLIKTRGQQVTLSCSPISGHRSVSWYQQTPGQGLQFLFEYFSETQRNKGNFPGRFSGRQFSNSRSEMNVSTLELGDSALYLCTSSPGIDGYGYTFGSGTRLTVV.

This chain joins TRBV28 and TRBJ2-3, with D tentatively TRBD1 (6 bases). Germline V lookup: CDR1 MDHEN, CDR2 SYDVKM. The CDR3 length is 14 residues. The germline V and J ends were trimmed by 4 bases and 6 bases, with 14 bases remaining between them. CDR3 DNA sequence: TGTGCCAGCAGTTACAGGGTTGTCAGGGATACGCAGTATTTT. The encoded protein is CASSYRVVRDTQYF.

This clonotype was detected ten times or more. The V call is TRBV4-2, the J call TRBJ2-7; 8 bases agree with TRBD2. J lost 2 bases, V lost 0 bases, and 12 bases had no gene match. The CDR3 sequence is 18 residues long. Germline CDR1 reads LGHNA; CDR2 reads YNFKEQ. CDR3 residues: CASSQDPGKTSAAYEQYF. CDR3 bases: TGTGCCAGCAGCCAAGATCCTGGCAAGACTAGCGCCGCCTACGAGCAGTACTTC.

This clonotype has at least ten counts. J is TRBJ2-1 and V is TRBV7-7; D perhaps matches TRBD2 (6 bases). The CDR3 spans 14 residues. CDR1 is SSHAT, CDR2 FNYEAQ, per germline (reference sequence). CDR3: CAQEGKSSYNEQFF. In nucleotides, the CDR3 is TGTGCTCAGGAGGGGAAGAGCTCCTACAATGAGCAGTTCTTC.

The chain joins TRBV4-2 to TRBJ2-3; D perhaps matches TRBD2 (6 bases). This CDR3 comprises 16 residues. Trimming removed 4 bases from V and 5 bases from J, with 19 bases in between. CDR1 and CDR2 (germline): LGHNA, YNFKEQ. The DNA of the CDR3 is TGTGCCAGCAGCCGAAAGGCAGGGCAGGGAGGAGATACGCAGTATTTT. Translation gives CASSRKAGQGGDTQYF.

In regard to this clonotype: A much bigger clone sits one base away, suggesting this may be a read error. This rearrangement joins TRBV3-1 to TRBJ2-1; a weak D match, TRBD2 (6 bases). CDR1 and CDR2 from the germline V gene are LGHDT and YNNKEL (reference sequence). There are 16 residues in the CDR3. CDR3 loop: CASSQVGSGSYNGQFF. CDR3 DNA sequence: TGTGCCAGCAGCCAAGTTGGTAGCGGTTCCTACAATGGGCAGTTCTTC.

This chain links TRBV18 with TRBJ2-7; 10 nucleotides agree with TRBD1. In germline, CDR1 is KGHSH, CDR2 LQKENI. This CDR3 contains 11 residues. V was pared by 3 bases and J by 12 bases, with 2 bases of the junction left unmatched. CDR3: CASSPGDRGYF. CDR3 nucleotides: TGTGCCAGCTCACCGGGGGACAGGGGGTACTTC.

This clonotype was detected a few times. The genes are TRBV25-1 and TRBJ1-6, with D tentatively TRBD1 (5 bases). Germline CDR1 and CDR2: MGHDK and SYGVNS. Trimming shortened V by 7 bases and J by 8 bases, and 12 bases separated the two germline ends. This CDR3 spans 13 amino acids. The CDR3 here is CASTRESYSPLHF. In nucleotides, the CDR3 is TGTGCCAGCACCAGGGAATCTTATTCACCCCTCCACTTT.

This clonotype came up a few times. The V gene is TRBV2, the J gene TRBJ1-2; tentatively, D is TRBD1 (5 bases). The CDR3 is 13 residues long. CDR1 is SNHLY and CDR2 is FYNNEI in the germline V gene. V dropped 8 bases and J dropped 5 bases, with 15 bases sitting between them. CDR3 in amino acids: CASPLRGRYGYTF. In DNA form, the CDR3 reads TGTGCCAGCCCTCTCCGGGGGAGATATGGCTACACCTTC.

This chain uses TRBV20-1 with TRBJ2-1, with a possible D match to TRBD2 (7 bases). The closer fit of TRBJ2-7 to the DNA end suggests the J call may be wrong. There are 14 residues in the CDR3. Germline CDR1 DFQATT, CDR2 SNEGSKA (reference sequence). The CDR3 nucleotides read TGCAGTGCTCCTCCGCGGGGGCGCGACAATGAGCAGTACTTC. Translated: CSAPPRGRDNEQYF.

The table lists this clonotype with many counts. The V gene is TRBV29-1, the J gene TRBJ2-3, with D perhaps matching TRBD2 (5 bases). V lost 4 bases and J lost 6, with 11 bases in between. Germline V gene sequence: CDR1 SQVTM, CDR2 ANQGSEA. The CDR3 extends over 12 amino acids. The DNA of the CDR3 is TGCAGCGTTGGGAGGTTGAGGGATACGCAGTATTTT. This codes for CSVGRLRDTQYF.